The 23 T cell receptor beta chains listed next were all sequenced from one sample in a study of blood T cell repertoires in COVID-19. Data came from immunoSEQ multiplex PCR; TCRdb stores just in-frame clones and leaves some out. The profile shows 150,000 to 200,000 clones, about 88% of them singletons. What was sequenced was peripheral blood. These receptors all come from a man younger than 35 with acute or convalescent COVID-19.

On this clone itself: The identical CDR3 is also encoded by other nucleotide sequences in the sample. The CDR3 coding sequence is TGTGCCAGCAGTTCAATGACGGGTAGCAATCAGCCCCAGCATTTT. It yields the protein CASSSMTGSNQPQHF. J is TRBJ1-5 and V is TRBV28; D unresolved. The V gene's germline CDR1 is MDHEN and CDR2 SYDVKM. The CDR3 contains 15 residues. Trimming removed 4 bases at V and 0 bases at J, with 10 bases between. Using reference TRBV28 and TRBJ1-5 for the parts outside the CDR3, the full variable domain is DVKVTQSSRYLVKRTGEKVFLECVQDMDHENMFWYRQDPGLGLRLIYFSYDVKMKEKGDIPEGYSVSREKKERFSLILESASTNQTSMYLCASSSMTGSNQPQHFGDGTRLSIL.

This clone was seen a few times. The chain recombines TRBV29-1 with TRBJ1-1; maybe TRBD1 (5 bases). Trimming stripped 5 bases from V and 0 bases from J, with 13 bases between. Germline loops: CDR1 SQVTM, CDR2 ANQGSEA. This CDR3 is built from 14 residues. The CDR3 DNA follows: TGCAGCGTTACTCAGGGTCGGATGAACACTGAAGCTTTCTTT. Its protein is CSVTQGRMNTEAFF.

J is TRBJ2-2 and V is TRBV7-9; 13 bases map to TRBD2. J was trimmed by 6 bases and V by 5 bases; bases with no gene match: 3. The CDR3 is made up of 15 amino acids. CDR1 and CDR2 from the germline V gene are SEHNR and FQNEAQ (reference sequence). The CDR3 sequence is CASSTGLAGAGELFF. DNA for the CDR3: TGTGCCAGCAGCACCGGACTAGCGGGGGCCGGGGAGCTGTTTTTT.

This chain connects TRBV6-5 to TRBJ2-7; D may be TRBD2 (5 bases). V was trimmed by 0 bases and J by 1 base, leaving 13 bases between them. The germline CDR1 and CDR2 sequences are MNHEY and SVGAGI. There are 16 residues in the CDR3. CDR3 sequence (DNA): TGTGCCAGCAGTTACTCCGCGGGCTATCATTCCTACGAGCAGTACTTC. Protein sequence: CASSYSAGYHSYEQYF.

This clone was recorded only once. The chain carries TRBV11-3 and TRBJ2-1, with D maybe TRBD1 (6 bases). The V end was cut by 3 bases, the J end by 4 bases, with 10 bases between. This CDR3 spans 14 amino acids. Germline CDR1 reads SGHNT; CDR2 reads YENEEA. CDR3 in amino acids: CASSFGQGYNEQFF. As DNA, the CDR3 is TGTGCCAGCAGCTTCGGCCAGGGGTACAATGAGCAGTTCTTC.

V usage is TRBV5-1 and J usage is TRBJ2-2; possible D gene TRBD1, 6 bases. There are 15 residues in the CDR3. Germline V lookup: CDR1 SGHRS, CDR2 YFSETQ. V was pared by 5 bases and J by 0 bases, with 11 bases between. In DNA, the CDR3 is TGCGCCAGCAGTATACAGGGCCCGAACACCGGGGAGCTGTTTTTT. Protein product: CASSIQGPNTGELFF.

This rearrangement joins TRBV7-2 to TRBJ2-7; the D is unclear. The germline V and J ends were trimmed by 5 bases and 2 bases, with 7 bases remaining between them. The CDR3 length is 12 residues. The germline CDR1 and CDR2 sequences are SGHTA and FQGNSA. The CDR3 DNA is TGTGCCAGCAGCCTTCAGACCTACGAGCAGTACTTC. Its translation: CASSLQTYEQYF.

The CDR3 DNA sequence: TGTGCCAGCAGTAAACCCCTCCTAGCGAGCGGCTACACCTTC. Protein sequence: CASSKPLLASGYTF. The chain employs TRBV7-2 and TRBJ1-2; D is uncertain. From germline, CDR1 is SGHTA and CDR2 FQGNSA. The V end was cut by 6 bases, the J end by 8 bases, with 19 bases between. There are 14 residues in the CDR3.

The chain carries TRBV6-5 and TRBJ1-4; no reliable D call. Germline lookup yields CDR1 MNHEY and CDR2 SVGAGI. The CDR3 is 14 residues long. V was trimmed by 8 bases and J by 8 bases, leaving 18 bases between them. The CDR3 sequence is CASAVWTVGEKLFF. CDR3 in DNA: TGTGCCAGCGCAGTATGGACTGTGGGGGAAAAACTGTTTTTT.

This clone has a single count. The rearrangement joins TRBV9 to TRBJ2-7; D perhaps matches TRBD1 (5 bases). V gave up 0 bases and J gave up 2 bases, with 12 bases separating them. CDR1 and CDR2 (germline): SGDLS, YYNGEE. The CDR3 extends over 15 amino acids. CDR3 region: CASSVGPDITYEQYV. In DNA form, the CDR3 reads TGTGCCAGCAGCGTAGGTCCGGACATAACCTACGAGCAGTACGTC.

The rearrangement uses TRBV18 and TRBJ1-1, with 9 bases fitting TRBD1. CDR1 is KGHSH, CDR2 LQKENI, per germline. Trimming at V came to 3 bases and at J to 6 bases, leaving 2 bases not matched to a gene. The CDR3 runs to 13 residues. CDR3 amino acids: CASSPGQGAEAFF. The DNA for the CDR3 is TGTGCCAGCTCACCGGGACAGGGTGCTGAAGCTTTCTTT.

This chain joins TRBV2 and TRBJ1-1, with D possibly TRBD1 on 5 matching bases. V shed 4 bases and J shed 6 bases, with 9 bases lying between them. The CDR3 is 12 amino acids. The V gene's germline CDR1 is SNHLY and CDR2 FYNNEI. The CDR3 loop reads CASSGRGAEAFF. CDR3 sequence (DNA): TGTGCCAGCAGTGGGAGGGGTGCTGAAGCTTTCTTT.

The chain employs TRBV4-1 and TRBJ2-1; D gene ambiguous. Trimming stripped 1 base from V and 0 bases from J, with 10 bases between. The CDR3 has 16 amino acids. CDR1 is MGHRA and CDR2 is YSYEKL in the germline V gene. CDR3 nucleotides: TGCGCCAGCAGCCAAGTCGACATGATCTCCTACAATGAGCAGTTCTTC. It yields the protein CASSQVDMISYNEQFF.

With regard to this clone: Other DNA variants within this sample encode the same CDR3. The chain joins TRBV18 to TRBJ1-1; 8 positions match TRBD1. Germline trimming cut 1 base from V and 1 base from J; bases unmatched to any gene: 2. Per germline, CDR1 KGHSH and CDR2 LQKENI. CDR3 length equals 15 residues. The CDR3 DNA follows: TGTGCCAGCTCACCACTTGGACAGGGGAACACTGAAGCTTTCTTT. Amino acids: CASSPLGQGNTEAFF.

V and J are TRBV10-3 and TRBJ2-6; D is perhaps TRBD2 (5 bases). Germline V gene sequence: CDR1 ENHRY, CDR2 SYGVKD. V lost 6 bases, J lost 0 bases, and 6 bases lay in between. The CDR3 loop spans 14 amino acids. CDR3 residues: CAIRGSSGANVLTF. The CDR3 bases are TGTGCCATCAGGGGGAGCTCTGGGGCCAACGTCCTGACTTTC.

This clone was counted a single time. The chain couples TRBV18 to TRBJ1-2; D gene uncertain. Germline V gives CDR1 KGHSH, CDR2 LQKENI. The CDR3 spans 14 residues. Between the trimmed V and J ends, which lost 2 bases and 0 bases, there was a span of 7 bases. This CDR3 is CASSPGPANYGYTF. CDR3 in DNA: TGTGCCAGCTCACCAGGGCCAGCTAACTATGGCTACACCTTC.

In its sample, this clone was seen a few times. J is TRBJ1-1 and V is TRBV28; D not certain. The germline CDR1 and CDR2 sequences are MDHEN and SYDVKM. Trimming left V 6 bases short and J 0 bases short, with 17 bases between. This CDR3 spans 16 amino acids. In DNA, the CDR3 is TGTGCCAGCAGCCCATTCCGGCTTGACATGAACACTGAAGCTTTCTTT. It translates to CASSPFRLDMNTEAFF.

This clone appeared a single time. This rearrangement joins TRBV20-1 to TRBJ1-6, with D unclear. V was pared by 3 bases and J by 6 bases, with 6 bases between. The CDR3 spans 12 residues. Germline values: CDR1 DFQATT, CDR2 SNEGSKA (reference sequence). This CDR3 is CSASPSNSPLHF. The CDR3 DNA sequence: TGCAGTGCTAGTCCCAGTAATTCACCCCTCCACTTT.

J is TRBJ2-1 and V is TRBV4-1; 7 positions agree with TRBD2. This CDR3 is 14 amino acids long. J gave up 9 bases and V 0 bases, and 5 bases lay outside the gene matches. Germline assignment: CDR1 MGHRA and CDR2 YSYEKL. CDR3 in amino acids: CASSQDLSSGEQFF. CDR3 coding DNA: TGCGCCAGCAGCCAAGATCTGTCTAGCGGTGAGCAGTTCTTC.

The CDR3 reads CASSITGTSGNTDTQYF. The CDR3 coding sequence is TGTGCCAGCAGTATAACCGGGACTAGCGGTAACACAGATACGCAGTATTTT. The chain uses TRBV6-2 or TRBV6-3 and TRBJ2-3; 11 positions agree with TRBD2. CDR3 length: 17 residues. Germline CDR1 reads MNHEY; CDR2 reads SVGEGT. The ends lost 5 bases at V and 2 bases at J; junction bases unmatched: 9.

The chain has TRBV10-1 and TRBJ2-3; 9 bases are a match to TRBD1. This CDR3 has 15 residues. The junction had 6 bases not matched to a gene; V was cut back by 5 bases and J by 3 bases. Per germline, CDR1 WNHNN and CDR2 SYGVQD (reference sequence). CDR3 nucleotide sequence: TGCGCCAGCAGTACGGACAGGGGATTAACAGATACGCAGTATTTT. This gives the protein CASSTDRGLTDTQYF.

The J gene is TRBJ2-3, the V gene TRBV24-1; D is perhaps TRBD1 (5 bases). The V gene's germline CDR1 is KGHDR and CDR2 SFDVKD. The CDR3 covers 13 residues. V lost 7 bases, J lost 5 bases, and 12 bases lay in between. The CDR3 nucleotides are TGTGCCACCAGGGACATTGCTGGAGATACGCAGTATTTT. This sequence encodes CATRDIAGDTQYF.

This clone was seen a handful of times. V usage is TRBV11-3 and J usage is TRBJ2-1; 9 bases agree with TRBD2. Per the germline V gene, CDR1 is SGHNT and CDR2 is YENEEA. Trimming removed 5 bases from V and 6 bases from J; junction bases left unmatched: 14. CDR3 size: 17 residues. The CDR3 protein is CASSPPTRLAELNEQFF. In DNA, the CDR3 is TGTGCCAGCAGCCCCCCGACTAGACTAGCGGAGCTCAATGAGCAGTTCTTC.